This T cell receptor beta chain was recovered during a study of cytomegalovirus exposure and HLA in healthy donors. V was clipped by 10 bases and J by 1 base, with 16 bases between them. Germline V gene data show CDR1 as MNHEY and CDR2 as SMNVEV (reference sequence). The CDR3 is made up of 15 amino acids. Primers: 60 Vbeta forward and 13 Jbeta reverse. Profiled with immunoSEQ multiplex PCR; TCRdb holds only in-frame clones, not every one. The sample has more than 95,000 clones, around 80% seen once. This chain links TRBV27 with TRBJ1-4, with a tentative D call TRBD1 (5 bases). The sequence derives from a man aged 45-60 years in good health and CMV-seronegative. The sequenced sample was PBMCs. The CDR3 DNA reads as TGTGCCATCACGTGGGGGGAAGGAACTAATGAAAAACTGTTTTTT. Residues: CAITWGEGTNEKLFF. Full variable domain (remainder filled in from reference TRBV27 and TRBJ1-4): EAQVTQNPRYLITVTGKKLTVTCSQNMNHEYMSWYRQDPGLGLRQIYYSMNVEVTDKGDVPEGYKVSRKEKRNFPLILESPSPNQTSLYFCAITWGEGTNEKLFFGSGTQLSVL.